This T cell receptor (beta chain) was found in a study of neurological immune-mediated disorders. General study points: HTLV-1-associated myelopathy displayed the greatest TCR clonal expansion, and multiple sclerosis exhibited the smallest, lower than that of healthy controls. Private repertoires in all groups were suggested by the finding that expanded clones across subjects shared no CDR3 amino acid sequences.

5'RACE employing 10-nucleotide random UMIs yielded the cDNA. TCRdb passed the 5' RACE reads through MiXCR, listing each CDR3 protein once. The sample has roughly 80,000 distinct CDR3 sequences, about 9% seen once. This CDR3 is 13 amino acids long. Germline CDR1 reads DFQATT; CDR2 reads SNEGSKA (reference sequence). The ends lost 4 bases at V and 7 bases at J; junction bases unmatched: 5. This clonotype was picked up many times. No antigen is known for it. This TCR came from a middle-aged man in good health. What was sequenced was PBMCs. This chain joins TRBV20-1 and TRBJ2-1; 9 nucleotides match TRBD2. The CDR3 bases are TGCAGTGCTAAAGAGGCGGGGGGGAATGAGCAGTTCTTC. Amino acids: CSAKEAGGNEQFF.